One and the same sample provided the 5 T cell receptor beta chains below, sequenced in a study of OX40 agonist ivuxolimab in advanced cancers. Method: immunoSEQ multiplex PCR; TCRdb's copy keeps in-frame clones and lacks some. The repertoire holds approximately 40,000 clones, with around nine tenths as singletons. Material: CD4+ or CD8+ T cells sorted from blood, obtained in a trial of the OX40 agonist ivuxolimab. Receptor source: an adult with an advanced solid tumor such as melanoma, head and neck, liver or kidney cancer.

The CDR3 protein is CASSYRGSYEQYF. DNA of the CDR3: TGTGCCAGCAGCTACAGGGGGTCCTACGAGCAGTACTTC. This chain joins TRBV7-9 and TRBJ2-7, with 8 bases fitting TRBD1. The CDR3 has 13 residues. Germline V CDR1 and CDR2: SEHNR, FQNEAQ (reference sequence). The junction had 0 bases not matched to a gene; V was cut back by 4 bases and J by 1 base.

The chain joins TRBV19 to TRBJ2-7; D not certain. Trimming removed 6 bases at V and 3 bases at J, with 15 bases between. The CDR3 is made up of 14 amino acids. CDR1 LNHDA and CDR2 SQIVND come from the germline V gene (reference sequence). The CDR3 loop reads CASSPVIAGYEQYF. DNA of the CDR3: TGTGCCAGTAGCCCCGTCATCGCCGGCTACGAGCAGTACTTC.

Here the CDR3 DNA reads TGCAGTGCTAGAGGAGGGATTGGCTACACCTTC. It translates to CSARGGIGYTF. V and J are TRBV20-1 and TRBJ1-2; no definite D call. The V end lost 1 base, the J end lost 7 bases, and 7 bases lay between the germline ends. Germline loops: CDR1 DFQATT, CDR2 SNEGSKA (reference sequence). This CDR3 comprises 11 residues.

CDR3 sequence: CASSLTGGMETQYF. CDR3 nucleotides: TGTGCCAGCAGCCTGACAGGGGGCATGGAGACCCAGTACTTC. The J gene is TRBJ2-5, the V gene TRBV28, with TRBD1 matching 10 bases. The V gene end was trimmed by 6 bases and the J gene end by 5 bases; junction bases not matched to a gene: 6. CDR3 length equals 14 residues. Germline V gives CDR1 MDHEN, CDR2 SYDVKM. The full variable domain, rest sourced from reference TRBV28 and TRBJ2-5, is DVKVTQSSRYLVKRTGEKVFLECVQDMDHENMFWYRQDPGLGLRLIYFSYDVKMKEKGDIPEGYSVSREKKERFSLILESASTNQTSMYLCASSLTGGMETQYFGPGTRLLVL.

The chain has TRBV2 and TRBJ2-7, with 7 bases identical to TRBD1. The V gene end was trimmed by 8 bases and the J gene end by 0 bases; junction bases not matched to a gene: 4. Germline-derived CDR1 and CDR2 are SNHLY and FYNNEI. This CDR3 region has 13 residues. As DNA, the CDR3 is TGTGCCAGCGGACAGGACGGCTCCTACGAGCAGTACTTC. This translates into CASGQDGSYEQYF.